These T cell receptor beta chains were read from a single sample in a study of blood T cell repertoires in COVID-19. Produced via immunoSEQ multiplex PCR; TCRdb's table is partial and in-frame only. The repertoire holds 150,000 to 200,000 clones, with roughly nine tenths as singletons. Sequencing used peripheral blood. Every receptor here comes from a woman over 75 in a cohort sampled during active or convalescent COVID-19. The CDR3 runs from the conserved cysteine through the conserved F or W. The D gene is left open where the match is weak.

d_gene,len,v_gene,CDR3aa
TRBD1,17,TRBV3-1/TRBV3-2,CASSLAGQGHYNSPLHF
.,15,TRBV5-6,CASSLPQGIGNEQFF
.,14,TRBV12-5,CASGFTSEGETQYF
TRBD1,14,TRBV2,CASSVLQGNEKLFF
.,16,TRBV7-2,CASSFRAGPNTGELFF
TRBD1,14,TRBV30,CAWSPQGANTEAFF
.,16,TRBV14,CASSHYGGWRGDTQYF
.,15,TRBV18,CASSPLGQGQETQYF
.,15,TRBV24-1,CATSDPAGTPEKLFF
.,17,TRBV18,CASSAAAGGNSGNTIYF
.,16,TRBV9,CASSVAVMGGQETQYF
.,15,TRBV19,CASSIGTSINKPQHF
.,12,TRBV9,CASSVDLDTQYF
TRBD2,17,TRBV4-2,CASSQEQGASGGYEQFF
.,15,TRBV7-9,CASSFSDSLVPPLHF
.,13,TRBV6-5,CASRPTSTDTQYF
.,15,TRBV19,CASEADRATNEKLFF
TRBD1,13,TRBV12-3/TRBV12-4,CASSLVRTGSQHF
TRBD2,16,TRBV5-4,CASSTRLAGGYNEQFF
TRBD2,14,TRBV3-1/TRBV3-2,CASSLRGGTDTQYF
TRBD1,15,TRBV30,CAWSNTGTGGEKLFF
TRBD2,14,TRBV18,CATTPGPSGGTQYF
TRBD2,16,TRBV2,CASSGGSGRAGETQYF
TRBD2,16,TRBV2,CATISGTSGYQETQYF
TRBD1,13,TRBV12-3/TRBV12-4,CASSQGAGDTQYF
.,13,TRBV12-3/TRBV12-4,CASRYRAATEAFF
.,15,TRBV5-1,CASTLGGARNSPLHF
TRBD1,15,TRBV5-1,CASRVTTGQDTEAFF
.,19,TRBV3-1/TRBV3-2,CASSSISGTPSSGANVLTF
TRBD1,15,TRBV5-1,CASTLVTGGGAEQYF
TRBD1,14,TRBV30,CAWNQGATAYEQYF
TRBD1,13,TRBV29-1,CSVCRGLDEKLFF
.,14,TRBV3-1/TRBV3-2,CASSQVGGLYEQYF
.,15,TRBV5-1,CASSLVGRGPDTQYF
TRBD2,17,TRBV5-6,CASSLKHGGYYLYEQYF
.,14,TRBV11-3,CASSTDSSTDTQYF
.,19,TRBV4-1,CASSQEPSVVRKESDEQFF
.,15,TRBV5-1,CASSPGGTVIQPQHF
.,13,TRBV7-6,CASSLAQGNEQFF
TRBD1,15,TRBV6-2/TRBV6-3,CASSSGTGGTYGYTF
.,17,TRBV21-1,CASSGLLKRDSYNEQFF
.,14,TRBV4-3,CASSQATQNSPLHF
.,14,TRBV4-1,CASSQVSVNQPQHF